Listed below are T cell receptor beta chains from one sample, sequenced in a study of T cell responses to AZD1222 COVID-19 vaccine. Sequencing was performed with immunoSEQ multiplex PCR; in TCRdb, only in-frame clones are kept and a portion is missing. The table has 70,000 to 95,000 clones, 85% to 90% seen once. The material was peripheral blood, obtained 28 days after the second AZD1222 dose. These receptor sequences come from an adult who received the AZD1222 COVID-19 vaccine. The CDR3 runs from the conserved cysteine through the conserved F or W. The order of the fields is V gene, D gene, J gene, CDR3 protein. The D gene is left open where the match is weak.

v_call: TRBV3-1/TRBV3-2; d_call: NA; j_call: TRBJ1-2; cdr3_aa: CASRYRAGYGYTF
v_call: TRBV6-5; d_call: TRBD1; j_call: TRBJ2-7; cdr3_aa: CASRNPGQWNEQYF
v_call: TRBV11-2; d_call: NA; j_call: TRBJ2-5; cdr3_aa: CASSLAVSLETQYF
v_call: TRBV7-2; d_call: NA; j_call: TRBJ2-3; cdr3_aa: CASSFLTPVTDTQYF
v_call: TRBV5-6; d_call: NA; j_call: TRBJ2-5; cdr3_aa: CASSLDLGRVPETQYF
v_call: TRBV6-5; d_call: NA; j_call: TRBJ1-5; cdr3_aa: CASSYSRFADNQPQHF
v_call: TRBV29-1; d_call: NA; j_call: TRBJ2-1; cdr3_aa: CSVDERGGVNEQFF
v_call: TRBV10-3; d_call: NA; j_call: TRBJ2-7; cdr3_aa: CAISEAVDRRPSYEQYF
v_call: TRBV7-3; d_call: NA; j_call: TRBJ1-1; cdr3_aa: CASSLTPRQEFTEAFF
v_call: TRBV2; d_call: NA; j_call: TRBJ2-5; cdr3_aa: CASRGQGGGAQYF
v_call: TRBV5-1; d_call: NA; j_call: TRBJ1-2; cdr3_aa: CASSLADSYGYTF
v_call: TRBV6-5; d_call: NA; j_call: TRBJ2-1; cdr3_aa: CASTWDFFGGEQFF
v_call: TRBV6-5; d_call: NA; j_call: TRBJ1-1; cdr3_aa: CASSPINSRSEAFF
v_call: TRBV28; d_call: TRBD2; j_call: TRBJ2-3; cdr3_aa: CASSLGLAGEADTQYF
v_call: TRBV19; d_call: NA; j_call: TRBJ1-6; cdr3_aa: CASHPTGNYNSPLHF
v_call: TRBV19; d_call: NA; j_call: TRBJ2-1; cdr3_aa: CASSTFLTPYNEQFF
v_call: TRBV7-2; d_call: NA; j_call: TRBJ1-6; cdr3_aa: CASSLINSPLHF
v_call: TRBV5-1; d_call: NA; j_call: TRBJ2-2; cdr3_aa: CASSFAGGELFF
v_call: TRBV20-1; d_call: TRBD2; j_call: TRBJ2-7; cdr3_aa: CSASELAGDLHEQYF
v_call: TRBV27; d_call: TRBD1; j_call: TRBJ2-7; cdr3_aa: CASSPHLGQGEQYF